Described below is a single T cell receptor (beta chain) sequence and its context. The antigen is unknown. CDR3 length: 16 residues. V shed 3 bases and J 5 bases; nucleotides not matched to a gene: 6. Germline values: CDR1 MNHNY, CDR2 SVGAGI (reference sequence). This entry comes from a study of cytomegalovirus exposure and HLA in healthy donors. Study-wide points: A few chains linked to CMV were shown in vitro to be specific for CMV antigens. Several of the most significant clusters appeared, in a later analysis, to be linked to common viral pathogens.

The PCR had 60 Vbeta and 13 Jbeta primers. Sequenced by immunoSEQ multiplex PCR; TCRdb stores in-frame clones only, minus some. This sample yields some 180,000 clones, of which 70% to 90% are seen a single time; around 2.5% belongs to the top ten. The chain combines TRBV6-6 with TRBJ2-3; 12 bases are shared with TRBD2. The receptor was derived from a young man in good health and CMV-seropositive. The sample comprised PBMCs. The CDR3, as DNA: TGTGCCAGCAGTTATATTTGGACTAGCGGGAAAGATACGCAGTATTTT. It codes for CASSYIWTSGKDTQYF.